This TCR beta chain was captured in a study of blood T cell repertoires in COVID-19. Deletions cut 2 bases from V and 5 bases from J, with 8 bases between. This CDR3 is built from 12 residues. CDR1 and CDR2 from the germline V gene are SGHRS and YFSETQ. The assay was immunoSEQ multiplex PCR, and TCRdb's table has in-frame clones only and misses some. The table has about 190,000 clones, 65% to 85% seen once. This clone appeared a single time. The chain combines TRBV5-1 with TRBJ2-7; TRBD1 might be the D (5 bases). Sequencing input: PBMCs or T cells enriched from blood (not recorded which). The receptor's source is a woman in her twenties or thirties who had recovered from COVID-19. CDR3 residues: CASSLQAHEQYF. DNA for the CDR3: TGCGCCAGCAGCTTACAGGCCCACGAGCAGTACTTC.